These 8 T cell receptor beta chains were sequenced from one sample in a study of CD8 T cells in Susac syndrome. After extraction with the RNeasy kit, about 0.5 to 1 ug of the RNA was reverse transcribed using random hexamers. TCRdb itself ran the immunoSEQ multiplex PCR reads through MiXCR, one entry per CDR3 protein. In the table there are approximately 150,000 distinct CDR3 sequences, roughly 95% of which are singletons. Sequencing used CD4+ T cells from PBMCs. All receptors come from a human donor in good health.

V gene TRBV3-1 combines with J gene TRBJ2-7; D gene unclear. The CDR3 covers 12 residues. Germline loops: CDR1 LGHDT, CDR2 YNNKEL (reference sequence). The V end was cut by 6 bases, the J end by 2 bases, with 8 bases between. CDR3: CASRQYPYEQYF. Written as DNA, the CDR3 is TGTGCCAGCAGACAGTACCCCTACGAGCAGTACTTC.

This clonotype was seen a few times. The CDR3 nucleotides are TGTGCCAGCACCTCACAGGGCTTGAACACTGAAGCTTTCTTT. Translating it yields CASTSQGLNTEAFF. V usage is TRBV6-1 and J usage is TRBJ1-1; weak D call: TRBD1 (6 bases). Trimming pared 7 bases from V and 0 bases from J, leaving 12 bases between. Germline V gene sequence: CDR1 MNHNS, CDR2 SASEGT. CDR3 length: 14 residues.

The chain uses TRBV30 and TRBJ1-2; no clear D gene. The ends were cut back, 5 bases at V and 4 bases at J, with 11 bases in the middle. CDR1 is GTSNPN, CDR2 SVGIG, per germline (reference sequence). CDR3 length equals 12 residues. CDR3 sequence (DNA): TGTGCCTGGGCGGAGGGCCCCTATGGCTACACCTTC. Protein sequence: CAWAEGPYGYTF.

The J gene is TRBJ2-7, the V gene TRBV3-1, with unresolved D. Germline CDR1 and CDR2: LGHDT and YNNKEL (reference sequence). Between the trimmed V and J ends, which lost 3 bases and 3 bases, there was a span of 6 bases. The CDR3 consists of 12 residues. The CDR3: CASSHSLYEQYF. Written as DNA, the CDR3 is TGTGCCAGCAGCCACAGCCTCTACGAGCAGTACTTC.

CDR3 loop: CASSPGHQETQYF. In DNA, the CDR3 is TGTGCCAGCAGCCCGGGACATCAAGAGACCCAGTACTTC. V usage is TRBV3-1 and J usage is TRBJ2-5; maybe TRBD1 (6 bases). The germline V and J ends were trimmed by 4 bases and 2 bases, with 8 bases remaining between them. The CDR3 totals 13 residues. From germline, CDR1 is LGHDT and CDR2 YNNKEL (reference sequence).

The chain carries TRBV4-2 and TRBJ1-5; D gene unclear. V was cut by 1 base and J by 6 bases, with 7 bases left in between. The length of the CDR3 is 13 residues. Per the germline V gene, CDR1 is LGHNA and CDR2 is YNFKEQ. Here the CDR3 DNA reads TGTGCCAGCAGCCAAGTCACGGCTCAGCCCCAGCATTTT. This translates into CASSQVTAQPQHF.

The genes are TRBV29-1 and TRBJ2-7, with 7 bases fitting TRBD1. Germline CDR1 SQVTM, CDR2 ANQGSEA. The CDR3 loop spans 14 amino acids. Trimming took 0 bases from V and 3 from J; bases not matched to a gene: 5. CDR3 coding DNA: TGCAGCGTTGAAGAGGCAGGGGGTGGCTACGAGCAGTACTTC. This encodes CSVEEAGGGYEQYF.

The V gene is TRBV20-1, the J gene TRBJ2-7; 12 nucleotides align to TRBD2. This CDR3 has 18 residues. Germline values: CDR1 DFQATT, CDR2 SNEGSKA (reference sequence). V gave up 3 bases and J gave up 0 bases; unmatched junction bases: 12. CDR3 sequence: CSASLGLAGITSSYEQYF. The CDR3 region has the DNA TGCAGTGCTAGTTTGGGACTAGCGGGTATAACGAGCTCCTACGAGCAGTACTTC.